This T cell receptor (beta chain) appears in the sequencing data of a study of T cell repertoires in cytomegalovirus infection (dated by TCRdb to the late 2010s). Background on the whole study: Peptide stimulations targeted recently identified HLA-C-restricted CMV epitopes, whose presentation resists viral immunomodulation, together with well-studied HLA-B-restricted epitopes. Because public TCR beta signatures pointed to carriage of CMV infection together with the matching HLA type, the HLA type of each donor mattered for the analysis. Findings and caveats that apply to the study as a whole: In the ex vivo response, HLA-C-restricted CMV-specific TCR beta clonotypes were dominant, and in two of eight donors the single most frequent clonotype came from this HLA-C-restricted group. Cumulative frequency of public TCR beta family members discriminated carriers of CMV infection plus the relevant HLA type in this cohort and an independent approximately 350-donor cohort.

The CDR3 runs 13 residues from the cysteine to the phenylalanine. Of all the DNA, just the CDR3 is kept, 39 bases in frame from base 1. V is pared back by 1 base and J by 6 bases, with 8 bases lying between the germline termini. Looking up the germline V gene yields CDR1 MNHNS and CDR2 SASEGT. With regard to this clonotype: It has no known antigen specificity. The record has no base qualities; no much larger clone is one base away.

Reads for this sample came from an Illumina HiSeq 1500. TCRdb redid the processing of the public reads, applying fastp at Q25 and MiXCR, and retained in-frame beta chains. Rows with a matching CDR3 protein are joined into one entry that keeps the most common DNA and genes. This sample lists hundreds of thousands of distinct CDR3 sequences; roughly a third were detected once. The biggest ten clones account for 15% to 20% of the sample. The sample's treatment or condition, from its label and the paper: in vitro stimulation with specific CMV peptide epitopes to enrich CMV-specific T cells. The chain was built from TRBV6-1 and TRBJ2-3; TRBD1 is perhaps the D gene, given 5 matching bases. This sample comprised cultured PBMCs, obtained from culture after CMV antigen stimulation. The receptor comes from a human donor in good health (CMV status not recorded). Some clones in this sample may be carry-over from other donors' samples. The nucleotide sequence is TGTGCCAGCAGTGAAGTGGACACGGATACGCAGTATTTT. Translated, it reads CASSEVDTDTQYF.